This T cell receptor beta chain was observed in a study of blood T cell repertoires in COVID-19. In the original workflow: Cell counts per sample came from amplifying reference gene primers. The repertoire was sequenced with immunoSEQ multiplex PCR; TCRdb's copy has only in-frame clones and lacks some. The V and J calls and clone size come from that table; D and trimming were worked out from the DNA. Of 300,000 to 400,000 clones listed, more than 85% are singletons. Germline V gene sequence: CDR1 SGHTA, CDR2 FQGTGA. The CDR3 is made up of 13 amino acids. After removal of 2 bases from V and 6 bases from J, the junction contained 2 bases not matched to a gene.

This chain uses TRBV7-3 with TRBJ2-7; 9 nucleotides agree with TRBD2. The TCR sequence derives from a human donor in a cohort sampled during active COVID-19. Sequenced sample: peripheral blood. The chain's CDR3 is CASSLQTSGEQYF. In DNA form, the CDR3 reads TGTGCCAGCAGCTTACAGACTAGCGGCGAGCAGTACTTC. Filled out from reference TRBV7-3 and TRBJ2-7, the complete variable domain reads GAGVSQTPSNKVTEKGKYVELRCDPISGHTALYWYRQSLGQGPEFLIYFQGTGAADDSGLPNDRFFAVRPEGSVSTLKIQRTERGDSAVYLCASSLQTSGEQYFGPGTRLTVT.